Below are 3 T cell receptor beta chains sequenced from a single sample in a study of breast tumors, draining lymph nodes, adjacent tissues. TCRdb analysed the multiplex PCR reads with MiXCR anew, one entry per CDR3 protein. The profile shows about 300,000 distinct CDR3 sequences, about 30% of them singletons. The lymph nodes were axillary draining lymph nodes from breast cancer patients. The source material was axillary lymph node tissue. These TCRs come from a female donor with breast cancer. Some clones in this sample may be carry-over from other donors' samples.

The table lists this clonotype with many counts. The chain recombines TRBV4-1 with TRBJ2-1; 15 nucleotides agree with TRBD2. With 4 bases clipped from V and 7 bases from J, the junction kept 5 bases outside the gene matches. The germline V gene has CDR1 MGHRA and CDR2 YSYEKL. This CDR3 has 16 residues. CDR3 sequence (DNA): TGCGCCAGCAGCCTTGGACTAGCGGGAGGGCTAAATGAGCAGTTCTTC. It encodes CASSLGLAGGLNEQFF.

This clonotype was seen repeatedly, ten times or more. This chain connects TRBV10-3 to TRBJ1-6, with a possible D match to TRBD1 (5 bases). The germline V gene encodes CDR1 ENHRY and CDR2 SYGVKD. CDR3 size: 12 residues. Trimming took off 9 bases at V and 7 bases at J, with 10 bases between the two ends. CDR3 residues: CAINTGNSPLHF. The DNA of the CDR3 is TGTGCCATAAATACAGGCAATTCACCCCTCCACTTT.

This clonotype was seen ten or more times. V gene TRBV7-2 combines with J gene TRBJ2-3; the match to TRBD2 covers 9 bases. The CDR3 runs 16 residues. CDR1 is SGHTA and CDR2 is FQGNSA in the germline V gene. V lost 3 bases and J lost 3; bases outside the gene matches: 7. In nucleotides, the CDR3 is TGTGCCAGCAGCTTCTTTAGCGGGAGTGGGACAGATACGCAGTATTTT. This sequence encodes CASSFFSGSGTDTQYF.